The 6 T cell receptor beta chains in this list originate from one sample, sequenced in a study of blood T cell repertoires in COVID-19. Profiling relied on immunoSEQ multiplex PCR, and the TCRdb table lists in-frame clones only, not all of them. This sample has 96,000 or so clones; 80% to 90% occur once, and the top ten carry under 5%. The sample comprised peripheral blood. Source of these receptors: a man older than 75 with COVID-19, enrolled during active disease.

J is TRBJ1-4 and V is TRBV19; TRBD1 agrees at 7 bases. The CDR3 totals 16 residues. Germline CDR1 is LNHDA and CDR2 is SQIVND (reference sequence). J gave up 1 base and V 5 bases, and 7 bases lay outside the gene matches. This chain's CDR3 is CASSLRQGGTNEKLFF. CDR3 nucleotide sequence: TGTGCCAGTAGTCTCCGACAGGGTGGAACTAATGAAAAACTGTTTTTT.

About this clone itself: Within the sample, other DNA sequences also encode this same CDR3. J is TRBJ1-5 and V is TRBV27; TRBD1 might be the D (5 bases). V was cut by 6 bases and J by 4 bases, with 13 bases left in between. There are 14 residues in the CDR3. Germline-derived CDR1 and CDR2 are MNHEY and SMNVEV (reference sequence). CDR3 bases: TGTGCCAGCAGCCTCGGGGGGGGGAATCAGCCCCAGCATTTT. This codes for CASSLGGGNQPQHF.

V and J are TRBV12-3 or TRBV12-4 and TRBJ1-4; no clear D. V lost 5 bases, J lost 8 bases, and 9 bases lay in between. The CDR3 spans 12 residues. CDR3 coding DNA: TGTGCCAGCAGTCCGGGAACCGAAAAACTGTTTTTT. Protein product: CASSPGTEKLFF.

The chain is built from TRBV14 and TRBJ2-5; TRBD1 aligns across 10 bases. Unmatched junction bases numbered 7, after V lost 4 bases and J lost 5 bases. The CDR3 has 15 amino acids. Germline CDR1 SGHDN, CDR2 FVKESK. CDR3 sequence: CASSRKRTGGETQYF. The CDR3 nucleotides read TGTGCCAGCAGCCGGAAGAGGACAGGGGGGGAGACCCAGTACTTC.

The genes are TRBV27 and TRBJ1-5, with TRBD1 matching 10 bases. V was clipped by 2 bases and J by 4 bases; unmatched bases: 2. The CDR3 runs to 15 residues. Germline V gene lookup returns CDR1 MNHEY and CDR2 SMNVEV (reference sequence). CDR3 amino acids: CASSLRTGGNQPQHF. In nucleotides, the CDR3 is TGTGCCAGCAGTTTAAGGACAGGGGGTAATCAGCCCCAGCATTTT.

The J gene is TRBJ1-2, the V gene TRBV10-3, with D tentatively TRBD1 (5 bases). V was trimmed by 3 bases and J by 8 bases, leaving 22 bases between them. Germline-derived CDR1 and CDR2 are ENHRY and SYGVKD. The CDR3 is made up of 16 amino acids. DNA of the CDR3: TGTGCCATCAGTGAATCCTTTCTCCAGGGATCCCGCGGCTACACCTTC. It encodes CAISESFLQGSRGYTF.